This TCR beta chain was documented in a study of PD-L1 blockade in urothelial cancer. Study information: Patients began atezolizumab, 1,200 mg intravenously every 3 weeks, at some point between 2013 and 2015. A median approximately 140,000 T cells were found in blood samples. Analyses used blood from 3 weeks (second dose) and 6 weeks after treatment start.

Time point indicated: pretreatment peripheral blood. V lost 3 bases, J lost 4 bases, and 7 bases stayed unmatched. This CDR3 has 15 residues. The V gene's germline CDR1 is SEHNR and CDR2 FQNEAQ (reference sequence). Profiling relied on immunoSEQ multiplex PCR, and the TCRdb table lists in-frame clones only, not all of them. The sample records tens of thousands of clones, around 85% being singletons. The J gene is TRBJ2-3, the V gene TRBV7-9; TRBD1 matches at 7 bases. The clonotype originates from a man in his 60s with urothelial cancer. The sample consisted of PBMCs, taken around atezolizumab (anti-PD-L1) treatment. The CDR3 sequence is CASSLTGIRADTQYF. The CDR3, as DNA: TGTGCCAGCAGCTTGACAGGGATTAGGGCAGATACGCAGTATTTT.